The clone carrying this T cell receptor beta chain was detected ten times or more. Its target is not known. CDR3 length: 16 amino acids. Germline assignment: CDR1 WSHSY and CDR2 SAAADI. Trimming left V 8 bases short and J 4 bases short, with 23 bases between. This sample stems from a study of neurological immune-mediated disorders. General study findings and limits: Phylogenetic grouping placed 18 of 34 multiple sclerosis patients' repertoires in one related-CDR3 cluster, a possible signature. Patients with HTLV-1-associated myelopathy showed the most TCR clonal expansion. Those with multiple sclerosis showed the least, falling below healthy controls.

The cDNA came from 5'RACE with 10-nucleotide random UMIs. TCRdb re-derived calls from the 5' RACE reads in MiXCR, one entry per CDR3 protein. The repertoire holds 49,000 or so distinct CDR3 sequences, just under 4.5% seen once, with around 5% in the top ten. Sample: PBMCs. This receptor was obtained from a woman aged 55-70 years with multiple sclerosis. This chain joins TRBV10-2 and TRBJ1-2, with D possibly being TRBD1 (5 bases). The DNA of the CDR3 is TGCGCCAGCTTCAAAGGGGTGGACACTGGGGGCTATGGCTACACCTTC. Translated: CASFKGVDTGGYGYTF.